Following are 21 T cell receptor beta chains from one sample sequenced in a study of Ad26.COV2.S vaccination and SARS-CoV-2 variants. Generated by immunoSEQ multiplex PCR, the TCRdb table keeps only in-frame clones and is missing some. In the table there are 450,000 to 550,000 clones, roughly nine tenths of which are singletons. Documented treatment: over 15 received Ad26.COV2.S at low or high dose, single or two shots; a few received placebo; per-sample allocation not given. Samples came from day 63 after the first vaccine or placebo injection. The sequencing here drew on peripheral blood, taken in a trial of Ad26.COV2.S vaccine versus placebo. The receptors originated from a person aged 18-65 years who received the Ad26.COV2.S COVID-19 vaccine or a placebo.

This chain links TRBV10-3 with TRBJ1-1; D might be TRBD1 (5 bases). Looked up from germline, CDR1 is ENHRY and CDR2 is SYGVKD. Between the trimmed V and J ends, which lost 5 bases and 0 bases, there was a span of 7 bases. The CDR3 consists of 13 residues. CDR3 DNA: TGTGCCATCAGTCCAGGGTTGAACACTGAAGCTTTCTTT. Translated, it gives CAISPGLNTEAFF.

V and J are TRBV6-5 and TRBJ2-7, with D tentatively TRBD1 (6 bases). There are 13 residues in the CDR3. CDR1 and CDR2 (germline): MNHEY, SVGAGI. Trimming pared 2 bases from V and 6 bases from J, leaving 11 bases between. The CDR3 is CASSYTGSREQYF. The DNA of the CDR3 is TGTGCCAGCAGTTACACAGGGAGCCGCGAGCAGTACTTC.

This chain links TRBV7-3 with TRBJ1-2; D gene uncertain. Germline CDR1 and CDR2: SGHTA and FQGTGA. Trimming removed 5 bases from V and 8 bases from J, with 15 bases in between. There are 13 residues in the CDR3. CDR3: CASSGEGAAGYTF. Here the CDR3 DNA reads TGTGCCAGCAGCGGTGAGGGAGCGGCGGGCTACACCTTC.

The chain employs TRBV28 and TRBJ1-1; 8 bases line up with TRBD1. This CDR3 is built from 15 residues. CDR1 is MDHEN and CDR2 is SYDVKM in the germline V gene. V was clipped by 3 bases and J by 1 base; unmatched bases: 4. CDR3 coding DNA: TGTGCCAGCAGTTTCTCAGGGGGCAGGAACACTGAAGCTTTCTTT. Translated: CASSFSGGRNTEAFF.

This clone was detected once. The genes are TRBV5-1 and TRBJ1-4, with D unresolved. CDR1 and CDR2 from the germline V gene are SGHRS and YFSETQ. This CDR3 region has 13 residues. V was clipped by 1 base and J by 7 bases, with 8 bases between them. CDR3 sequence (DNA): TGCGCCAGCAGCTTGATTGCAGGTGAAAAACTGTTTTTT. This sequence encodes CASSLIAGEKLFF.

The chain joins TRBV19 to TRBJ1-1; no definite D call. V was pared by 3 bases and J by 3 bases, with 8 bases between. This CDR3 comprises 13 residues. CDR1 LNHDA and CDR2 SQIVND come from the germline V gene (reference sequence). In DNA, the CDR3 is TGTGCCAGTAGTATGAGTCGCTACACTGAAGCTTTCTTT. The encoded protein is CASSMSRYTEAFF. Full variable domain (outside the CDR3, taken from reference TRBV19 and TRBJ1-1): DGGITQSPKYLFRKEGQNVTLSCEQNLNHDAMYWYRQDPGQGLRLIYYSQIVNDFQKGDIAEGYSVSREKKESFPLTVTSAQKNPTAFYLCASSMSRYTEAFFGQGTRLTVV.

The genes are TRBV25-1 and TRBJ2-1; 8 bases match TRBD2. CDR1 and CDR2 (germline): MGHDK, SYGVNS. CDR3 size: 15 residues. V trimming: 3 bases; J trimming: 7 bases; junction bases outside the gene matches: 8. Written as DNA, the CDR3 is TGTGCCAGCAGTGATACCGGGAGGGCTCGGAATGAGCAGTTCTTC. This translates into CASSDTGRARNEQFF.

The rearrangement uses TRBV3-1 (or the pseudogene TRBV3-2) and TRBJ1-5; TRBD1 agrees at 10 bases. The CDR3 has 15 amino acids. Unmatched junction bases numbered 8, after V lost 1 base and J lost 11 bases. CDR1 LGHDT and CDR2 YNNKEL come from the germline V gene (reference sequence). CDR3 in amino acids: CASSQGGQGGTAQHF. The CDR3 bases are TGTGCCAGCAGCCAAGGAGGACAGGGGGGAACGGCCCAGCATTTT.

V is TRBV5-1 and J is TRBJ1-6; 11 positions match TRBD1. This CDR3 has 17 amino acids. Germline values: CDR1 SGHRS, CDR2 YFSETQ. The junction had 5 bases not matched to a gene; V was cut back by 4 bases and J by 2 bases. The CDR3 sequence: CASSARTGGAYNSPLHF. CDR3 DNA: TGCGCCAGCAGCGCCCGGACAGGGGGCGCCTATAATTCACCCCTCCACTTT.

The CDR3 protein is CASSRGNTIYF. The CDR3 nucleotides are TGTGCCAGCAGCCGTGGAAACACCATATATTTT. The chain recombines TRBV7-9 with TRBJ1-3; no definite D call. CDR1 and CDR2 (germline): SEHNR, FQNEAQ (reference sequence). V was cut by 5 bases and J by 3 bases, with 2 bases left in between. The CDR3 is 11 residues long.

The gene calls are TRBV6-6 and TRBJ1-5, with a tentative D call TRBD1 (6 bases). Germline V gene sequence: CDR1 MNHNY, CDR2 SVGAGI (reference sequence). The CDR3 has 14 amino acids. V was clipped by 8 bases and J by 1 base, with 12 bases between them. Here the CDR3 DNA reads TGTGCCAGCCGCTATACAGGGAGCAATCAGCCCCAGCATTTT. This translates into CASRYTGSNQPQHF.

In nucleotides, the CDR3 is TGTGCCAGCAGCCTGGAGGGAGGACCTAACTATGGCTACACCTTC. Translated: CASSLEGGPNYGYTF. This rearrangement joins TRBV9 to TRBJ1-2; D gene uncertain. There are 15 residues in the CDR3. CDR1 and CDR2 from the germline V gene are SGDLS and YYNGEE. Trimming took 4 bases from V and 0 from J, leaving 13 bases between them.

The rearrangement links TRBV14 to TRBJ1-1; D gene unclear. In germline, CDR1 is SGHDN, CDR2 FVKESK. V was shortened by 4 bases and J by 3 bases, with 9 bases between the two germline ends. The CDR3 is 13 residues long. CDR3 in amino acids: CASSRGGYTEAFF. The CDR3 DNA follows: TGTGCCAGCAGCCGAGGCGGGTACACTGAAGCTTTCTTT.

The rearrangement uses TRBV6-5 and TRBJ1-5; D remains ambiguous. Per the germline V gene, CDR1 is MNHEY and CDR2 is SVGAGI. This CDR3 contains 12 residues. V lost 4 bases, J lost 4 bases, and 5 bases lay in between. In DNA form, the CDR3 reads TGTGCCAGCAGTTCTAGAAATCAGCCCCAGCATTTT. Encoded protein: CASSSRNQPQHF.

This chain links TRBV5-1 with TRBJ2-7; tentative D call: TRBD2 (6 bases). The germline V and J ends were trimmed by 5 bases and 6 bases, with 15 bases remaining between them. The CDR3 length is 13 residues. CDR1 and CDR2 (germline): SGHRS, YFSETQ. The CDR3 region has the DNA TGCGCCAGCAGTTATGGCGGGGAGAGCGAGCAGTACTTC. Protein: CASSYGGESEQYF.

The chain links TRBV3-1 (or the pseudogene TRBV3-2) to TRBJ2-2; D possibly corresponds to TRBD1 (5 bases). The ends were cut back, 0 bases at V and 0 bases at J, with 14 bases in the middle. Germline values: CDR1 LGHDT, CDR2 YNNKEL (reference sequence). CDR3 length equals 18 residues. For the CDR3, the DNA is TGTGCCAGCAGCCAAGATGTCCTGCGCAGGGCGAACACCGGGGAGCTGTTTTTT. Protein sequence: CASSQDVLRRANTGELFF.

This sequence joins TRBV4-3 and TRBJ2-2; TRBD2 might be the D (6 bases). This CDR3 contains 15 residues. Germline V gene data show CDR1 as LGHNA and CDR2 as YSLEER. V lost 2 bases to trimming and J lost 7 bases, with 14 bases between them. CDR3: CASSQHGGAVGELFF. The CDR3 coding sequence is TGCGCCAGCAGCCAACACGGCGGGGCGGTCGGGGAGCTGTTTTTT.

This clone was detected a few times. The chain employs TRBV25-1 and TRBJ1-6, with D unresolved. Germline-derived CDR1 and CDR2 are MGHDK and SYGVNS. Trimming took 7 bases from V and 7 from J, leaving 11 bases between them. This CDR3 is built from 13 residues. The CDR3, as DNA: TGTGCCAGCATGGGCCTAAGAAATTCACCCCTCCACTTT. Translated, it gives CASMGLRNSPLHF.

The chain couples TRBV24-1 to TRBJ1-4; 7 positions agree with TRBD1. The trim removed 3 bases at V and 8 bases at J, leaving 14 bases unmatched. The length of the CDR3 is 17 residues. Germline loops: CDR1 KGHDR, CDR2 SFDVKD. This CDR3 reads CATSDGSDRTGWEKLFF. In DNA form, the CDR3 reads TGTGCCACCAGTGATGGGTCGGACAGGACGGGGTGGGAAAAACTGTTTTTT.

The rearrangement joins TRBV29-1 to TRBJ2-3; 10 nucleotides agree with TRBD1. CDR3 length equals 15 residues. Germline CDR1 reads SQVTM; CDR2 reads ANQGSEA. V lost 5 bases and J lost 2; bases outside the gene matches: 7. The CDR3: CSVRTGTGVTDTQYF. The CDR3 bases are TGCAGCGTTCGCACCGGGACAGGGGTCACAGATACGCAGTATTTT.

The J gene is TRBJ1-5, the V gene TRBV9; tentative D call: TRBD1 (6 bases). Trimming took 0 bases from V and 0 from J, leaving 7 bases between them. Germline CDR1 is SGDLS and CDR2 is YYNGEE. The CDR3 sequence is 15 residues long. The CDR3 loop is CASSVGDISNQPQHF. CDR3 sequence (DNA): TGTGCCAGCAGCGTAGGGGACATTAGCAATCAGCCCCAGCATTTT.